One and the same sample provided the 5 T cell receptor beta chains below, sequenced in a study of neurological immune-mediated disorders. TCRdb re-called the 5' RACE reads with MiXCR, one entry per CDR3 protein. The sample lists roughly 25,000 distinct CDR3 sequences; roughly 2.5% were seen once. Sequencing was carried out using PBMCs. The receptor set was obtained from a woman in her 50s with multiple sclerosis.

This clonotype was counted many times. The chain uses TRBV20-1 and TRBJ2-5; no clear D. V was trimmed by 3 bases and J by 2 bases, leaving 10 bases between them. This CDR3 spans 13 amino acids. Germline assignment: CDR1 DFQATT and CDR2 SNEGSKA (reference sequence). The CDR3 region has the DNA TGCAGTGCTAGTGATGTCAGGCAAGAGACCCAGTACTTC. Amino acid sequence: CSASDVRQETQYF.

This clonotype occurred many times. The genes are TRBV7-3 and TRBJ2-3, with TRBD2 identical over 16 bases. The V gene end was trimmed by 4 bases and the J gene end by 4 bases; junction bases not matched to a gene: 5. Germline V gives CDR1 SGHTA, CDR2 FQGTGA. The CDR3 totals 17 residues. CDR3 coding DNA: TGTGCCAGCAGCTCGGGACTAGCGGGGGGGGTCCCAGATACGCAGTATTTT. Residues: CASSSGLAGGVPDTQYF.

This clonotype has ten or more counts. The V call is TRBV6-2 or TRBV6-3, the J call TRBJ1-5, with D unresolved. The CDR3 is 14 residues long. Germline values: CDR1 MNHEY, CDR2 SVGEGT. Trimming cost V 6 bases and J 5 bases, with 14 bases left between them. The DNA for the CDR3 is TGTGCCAGCAGCCGCCGACGGCAGGATCAGCCCCAGCATTTT. Its protein is CASSRRRQDQPQHF.

This clonotype has only a few counts. This chain connects TRBV7-9 to TRBJ1-4; no clear D gene. Germline CDR1 and CDR2: SEHNR and FQNEAQ (reference sequence). The CDR3 length is 12 residues. Trimming cost V 5 bases and J 11 bases, with 12 bases left between them. The CDR3 loop reads CASSPAHDKLFF. The CDR3 DNA reads TGTGCCAGCAGCCCGGCCCACGATAAACTGTTTTTT.

This clonotype was detected ten times or more. This chain connects TRBV5-1 to TRBJ2-7, with 8 bases that match TRBD1. The CDR3 spans 14 residues. Germline loops: CDR1 SGHRS, CDR2 YFSETQ. With V trimmed by 2 bases and J by 5 bases, 6 bases remained unmatched. This chain's CDR3 is CASSLQGVVNEQYF. In DNA, the CDR3 is TGCGCCAGCAGCTTACAGGGGGTTGTGAACGAGCAGTACTTC.